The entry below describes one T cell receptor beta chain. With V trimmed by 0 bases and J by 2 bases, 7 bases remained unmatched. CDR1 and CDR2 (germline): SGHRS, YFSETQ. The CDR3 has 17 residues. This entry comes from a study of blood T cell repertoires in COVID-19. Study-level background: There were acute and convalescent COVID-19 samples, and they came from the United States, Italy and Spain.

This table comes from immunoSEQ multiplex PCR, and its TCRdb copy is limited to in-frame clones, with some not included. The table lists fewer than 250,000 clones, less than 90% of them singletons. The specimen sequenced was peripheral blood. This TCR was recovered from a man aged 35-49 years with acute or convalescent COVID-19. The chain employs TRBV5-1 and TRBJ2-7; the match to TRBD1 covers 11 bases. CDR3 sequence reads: CASSLAWDRGEAYEQYF. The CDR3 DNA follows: TGCGCCAGCAGCTTGGCCTGGGACAGGGGGGAGGCCTACGAGCAGTACTTC.